This is a list of T cell receptor beta chains from one sample in a study of Graves' ophthalmopathy and Graves' hyperthyroidism. A single record per CDR3 protein comes from TCRdb applying MiXCR to the multiplex PCR reads. The sample yields hundreds of thousands of distinct CDR3 sequences, around 40% seen once. The sequenced sample was peripheral blood. The origin of the receptors is an adult man with Graves' ophthalmopathy. Each CDR3 is given without its conserved first and last residue. The D gene is left open where the match is weak.

d_gene	v_gene	j_gene	len	CDR3aa
-	TRBV7-3	TRBJ1-1	14	ASSSAGGIMTTEAF
-	TRBV7-9	TRBJ2-7	10	ASSVTGSEQY
TRBD2	TRBV20-1	TRBJ2-7	13	SATPGEGHGYEQY
-	TRBV12-3/TRBV12-4	TRBJ1-2	12	ASSLSDRNYGYT
TRBD1	TRBV6-1	TRBJ1-2	13	ASTNGRGLVYGYT
-	TRBV24-1	TRBJ1-5	15	ATSARQGANSNQPQH
-	TRBV7-9	TRBJ2-2	13	ASSFPPGYTGELF
TRBD1	TRBV5-1	TRBJ1-1	14	ASSYNRGPKNSEAF
TRBD2	TRBV20-1	TRBJ2-7	13	SAETRAGGHYEQY
TRBD1	TRBV25-1	TRBJ1-6	16	ASAISNRAGTGASPLH
TRBD2	TRBV10-2	TRBJ2-5	15	ASSQDRTSGWQETQY
-	TRBV9	TRBJ1-2	13	ASSPTGRVDYGYT
-	TRBV7-9	TRBJ1-1	12	ASILGSGYTEAF
-	TRBV6-5	TRBJ1-1	11	ASRGRGQSEAF
-	TRBV25-1	TRBJ1-4	13	ASRPGGRADEKLF
-	TRBV7-9	TRBJ2-2	12	ASRPTGSTGELF
-	TRBV10-2	TRBJ1-4	13	ASSYLRDLNEKLF
TRBD1	TRBV27	TRBJ2-3	12	ASDPGQGADTQY
-	TRBV7-2	TRBJ2-7	12	AWVPTGYSYEQY
-	TRBV12-3/TRBV12-4	TRBJ1-1	13	ASSFSGQGLTEAF
TRBD1	TRBV29-1	TRBJ1-1	11	SEGTGLNTEAF
-	TRBV20-1	TRBJ1-6	13	SAITYRVENSPLH
-	TRBV2	TRBJ2-5	11	ASSSDRQETQY
-	TRBV18	TRBJ2-5	11	ASSPYARGTQY
-	TRBV24-1	TRBJ2-2	15	ATSDLDGTVNTGELF
-	TRBV19	TRBJ1-1	11	ASQIGQNPEAF
-	TRBV9	TRBJ2-6	13	ASSGGATGANVLT
-	TRBV4-1	TRBJ2-7	11	ASSQDDIYEQY
TRBD1	TRBV7-2	TRBJ1-2	12	ASSLSQGDYGYT
TRBD1	TRBV7-7	TRBJ2-7	12	ASSNGQGSYEQY
-	TRBV7-9	TRBJ2-2	13	ASSIDRRVSGELF
TRBD1	TRBV7-9	TRBJ1-2	13	ASSSTSGTDYGYT
-	TRBV9	TRBJ2-5	12	ASQYGRAGGTQY
-	TRBV20-1	TRBJ2-5	12	SAAPPGFGKTQY
-	TRBV20-1	TRBJ2-7	13	SANSGESYGYEQY
-	TRBV25-1	TRBJ1-2	12	ASSDPDRSYGYT
TRBD2	TRBV29-1	TRBJ2-5	12	SVDPAGGWETQY
TRBD1	TRBV7-8	TRBJ2-7	13	ASSSPPTGSSEQY
-	TRBV14	TRBJ2-7	11	ASSLLAISEQY
TRBD1	TRBV10-3	TRBJ1-1	12	ASRQGGMNTEAF
TRBD1	TRBV2	TRBJ1-2	12	ASSGTGGLYGYT
-	TRBV4-2	TRBJ2-2	12	ASSQDAGLGELF
TRBD2	TRBV2	TRBJ2-7	13	ASRTSGGPPYEQY
TRBD1	TRBV7-9	TRBJ1-5	12	AWRGQGQAQPQH
TRBD1	TRBV6-6	TRBJ1-4	12	ASSYRGGREKLF